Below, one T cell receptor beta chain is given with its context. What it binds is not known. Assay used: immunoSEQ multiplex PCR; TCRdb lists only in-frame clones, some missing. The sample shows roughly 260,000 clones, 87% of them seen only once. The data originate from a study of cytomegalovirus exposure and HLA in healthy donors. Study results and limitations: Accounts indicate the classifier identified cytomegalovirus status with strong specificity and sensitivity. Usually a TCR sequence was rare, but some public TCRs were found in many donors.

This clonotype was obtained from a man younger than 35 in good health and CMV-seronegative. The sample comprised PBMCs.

This CDR3 reads CASTHRARGTSDTQYF. Written as DNA, the CDR3 is TGTGCCAGCACCCATCGGGCTCGGGGAACGTCAGATACGCAGTATTTT. The chain couples TRBV27 to TRBJ2-3; D perhaps matches TRBD2 (5 bases). With 7 bases removed from V and 4 bases from J, the gap between germline ends came to 21 bases. Germline CDR1 and CDR2: MNHEY and SMNVEV (reference sequence). The CDR3 spans 16 residues.